The 7 T cell receptor beta chains in this list originate from one sample, sequenced in a study of T cell repertoires in cytomegalovirus infection. Antigens for these TCRs are unknown. From the reads, TCRdb called clonotypes with MiXCR, one entry per CDR3 protein. The sample has around 770,000 distinct CDR3 sequences, roughly 28% seen once. Sequencing was performed on cultured CD8+ T cells from PBMCs, taken from culture after CMV antigen stimulation. The receptor set was obtained from a human donor in good health (CMV status not recorded). Some clones in this sample may be carry-over from other donors' samples.

The chain recombines TRBV7-2 with TRBJ2-5; possibly TRBD2 for D (6 bases). This CDR3 has 14 residues. Germline V gene sequence: CDR1 SGHTA, CDR2 FQGNSA. Trimming took off 2 bases at V and 2 bases at J, with 9 bases between the two ends. CDR3 sequence: CASSLWGEQETQYF. The DNA of the CDR3 is TGTGCCAGCAGCTTATGGGGGGAACAAGAGACCCAGTACTTC.

The chain has TRBV13 and TRBJ1-2; TRBD1 aligns across 7 bases. V lost 4 bases and J lost 4; bases outside the gene matches: 6. Germline CDR1 is PRHDT and CDR2 is FYEKMQ (reference sequence). The CDR3 runs to 14 residues. The CDR3 sequence: CASSSGQDFYGYTF. For the CDR3, the DNA is TGTGCCAGCAGCTCTGGACAGGACTTCTATGGCTACACCTTC.

The V and J genes are TRBV6-1 and TRBJ1-6, with a weak D call TRBD1 (6 bases). The CDR3 loop spans 15 amino acids. Trimming removed 0 bases from V and 10 bases from J, with 13 bases in between. Germline V gene sequence: CDR1 MNHNS, CDR2 SASEGT. CDR3: CASSEADSVYSPLHF. The CDR3 DNA sequence: TGTGCCAGCAGTGAAGCGGACAGTGTCTACTCACCCCTCCACTTT.

A few counts support this clonotype. The J gene is TRBJ2-1, the V gene TRBV13, with TRBD1 identical over 9 bases. CDR1 and CDR2 (germline): PRHDT, FYEKMQ (reference sequence). Trimming took 4 bases from V and 5 from J; bases not matched to a gene: 9. This CDR3 region has 16 residues. CDR3 coding DNA: TGTGCCAGCAGCTCCGCCGGGACAGGGCGGGACAATGAGCAGTTCTTC. It specifies CASSSAGTGRDNEQFF.

This clonotype was recorded a few times. The V and J genes are TRBV10-3 and TRBJ2-1, with D hard to call. V lost 0 bases and J 5 bases, leaving 11 bases between the germline ends. Germline assignment: CDR1 ENHRY and CDR2 SYGVKD. There are 15 residues in the CDR3. CDR3 region: CAISESDLNHNEQFF. The CDR3 DNA reads as TGTGCCATCAGTGAGTCTGACTTAAATCACAATGAGCAGTTCTTC.

This clonotype was observed a handful of times. The chain joins TRBV4-1 to TRBJ1-4, with a possible D match to TRBD1 (6 bases). The CDR3 covers 14 residues. The ends were cut back, 4 bases at V and 8 bases at J, with 14 bases in the middle. Germline values: CDR1 MGHRA, CDR2 YSYEKL. The CDR3 here is CASSPRYGQEKLFF. Written as DNA, the CDR3 is TGCGCCAGCAGCCCTCGCTACGGACAGGAAAAACTGTTTTTT.

This clonotype came up once. Relative to the germline gene, one junction end is altered; a read error may explain this. The chain recombines TRBV6-1 with TRBJ1-5, with 8 bases lining up with TRBD1. The length of the CDR3 is 14 residues. The V gene's germline CDR1 is MNHNS and CDR2 SASEGT. CDR3 sequence reads: CASSGTGINQSQHF. Here the CDR3 DNA reads TGTGCCAGTTCCGGGACAGGAATCAATCAGTCCCAGCATTTT.